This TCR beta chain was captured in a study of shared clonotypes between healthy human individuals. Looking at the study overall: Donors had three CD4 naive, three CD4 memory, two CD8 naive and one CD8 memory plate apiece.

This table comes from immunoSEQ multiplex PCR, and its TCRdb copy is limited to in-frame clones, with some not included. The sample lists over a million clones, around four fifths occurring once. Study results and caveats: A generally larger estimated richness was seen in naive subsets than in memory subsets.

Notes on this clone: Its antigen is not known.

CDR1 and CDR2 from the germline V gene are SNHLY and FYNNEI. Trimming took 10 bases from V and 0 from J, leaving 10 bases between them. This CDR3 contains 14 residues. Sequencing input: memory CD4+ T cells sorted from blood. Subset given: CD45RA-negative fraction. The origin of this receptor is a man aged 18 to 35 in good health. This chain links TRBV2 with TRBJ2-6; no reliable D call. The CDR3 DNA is TGTGCCATCCCAGGATTCTCTGGGGCCAACGTCCTGACTTTC. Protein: CAIPGFSGANVLTF.